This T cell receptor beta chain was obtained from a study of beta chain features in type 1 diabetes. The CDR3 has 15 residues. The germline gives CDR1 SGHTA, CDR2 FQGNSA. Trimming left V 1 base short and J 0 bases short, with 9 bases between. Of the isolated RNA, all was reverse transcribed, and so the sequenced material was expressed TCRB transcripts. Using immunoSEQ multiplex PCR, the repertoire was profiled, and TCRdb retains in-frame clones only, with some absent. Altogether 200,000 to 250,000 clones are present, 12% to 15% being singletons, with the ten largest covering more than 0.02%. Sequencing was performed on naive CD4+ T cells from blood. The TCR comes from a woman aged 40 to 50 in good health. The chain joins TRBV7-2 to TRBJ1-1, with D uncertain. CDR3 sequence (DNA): TGTGCCAGCAGCTTAGTATGGCCAATGAACACTGAAGCTTTCTTT. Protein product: CASSLVWPMNTEAFF.